The clone carrying this T cell receptor (beta chain) showed up many times. Its antigen is unknown. Unique molecular identifiers featured in how the TCRbeta library was prepared. TCRdb analysed the PCR reads with MiXCR anew, one entry per CDR3 protein. The table shows around 500,000 distinct CDR3 sequences, with about 23% occurring only once. The V segment lost 3 bases and the J segment 4 bases; nucleotides outside the gene matches: 8. The CDR3 extends over 15 amino acids. CDR1 DFQATT and CDR2 SNEGSKA come from the germline V gene (reference sequence). These data belong to a study of T-cell reconstitution after alpha-beta-depleted transplantation in children. Study-wide points: Roughly two months post-transplant, alpha-beta T cells reportedly originated from several hundred graft clones that had expanded. T-cell counts and diversity at one year post-transplant came mainly from newly produced T cells. After transplant, high TCRbeta diversity at day 60 in some patients arose from surviving recipient T cells and thymic progenitors.

Sequencing used PBMCs, mostly from graft donor cells, obtained 360 days after TCRalphabeta/CD19-depleted stem cell transplant. The chain employs TRBV20-1 and TRBJ2-1; 8 nucleotides align to TRBD2. The sequence was collected from a boy younger than two who had a stem cell transplant for acute myeloid leukemia, so the T cells may come from the graft donor. CDR3 nucleotide sequence: TGCAGTGCTAGGGGAGGACGGGGGGGTTACAATGAGCAGTTCTTC. Translating gives CSARGGRGGYNEQFF.